Sequencing of this TCR beta chain was carried out in a study of shared clonotypes between healthy human individuals. The ends lost 0 bases at V and 7 bases at J; junction bases unmatched: 8. The CDR3 totals 16 residues. Germline V lookup: CDR1 SGHTS, CDR2 YDEGEE. Data came from immunoSEQ multiplex PCR; TCRdb stores just in-frame clones and leaves some out. The repertoire includes roughly 2.2 million clones, more than 85% of them detected once, and 0.35% to 0.5% sits in the top ten. The sequenced sample was naive CD4+ T cells from PBMCs. Subset indicated: CD45RA+ positively selected. The source is a man between 18 and 29 years old in good health. Some clones in this sample may be carry-over from other donors' samples. The chain uses TRBV5-8 and TRBJ1-5; 9 bases align to TRBD1. The chain's CDR3 is CASSLAWTGVGQPQHF. The DNA of the CDR3 is TGTGCCAGCAGCTTGGCGTGGACAGGGGTGGGCCAGCCCCAGCATTTT.